A single sample is the source of the 22 T cell receptor beta chains below, sequenced in a study of T cells after yellow fever vaccination. TCRdb independently ran MiXCR on the 5' RACE reads; one entry per CDR3 protein. Here the sample spans 150,000 to 200,000 distinct CDR3 sequences, approximately 9.7% being singletons. The sequencing used CD8+ T cells sorted from PBMCs, collected 45 days after the yellow fever booster vaccination. The receptors shown here come from a man between 18 and 29 years old who received the YFV17D yellow fever vaccine.

This rearrangement joins TRBV12-3 or TRBV12-4 to TRBJ1-1, with D maybe TRBD1 (5 bases). Trimming removed 4 bases from V and 5 bases from J, with 11 bases in between. The CDR3 is 13 amino acids. CDR3 sequence reads: CASSWAGDTEAFF. For the CDR3, the DNA is TGTGCCAGCAGTTGGGCGGGGGATACTGAAGCTTTCTTT.

The chain links TRBV3-1 to TRBJ2-2; no definite D call. The V and J ends lost 2 bases and 6 bases respectively, with 4 bases between them. CDR1 is LGHDT, CDR2 YNNKEL, per germline (reference sequence). The CDR3 loop spans 12 amino acids. The CDR3 bases are TGTGCCAGCAGCCAAAGATCCGGGGAGCTGTTTTTT. It is translated as CASSQRSGELFF.

The chain links TRBV2 to TRBJ2-7; TRBD1 is a possible D gene (6 bases). Germline lookup yields CDR1 SNHLY and CDR2 FYNNEI. The CDR3 has 15 amino acids. The V end lost 3 bases, the J end lost 3 bases, and 15 bases lay between the germline ends. The DNA of the CDR3 is TGTGCCAGCAGTGATCCCCGTACAGGGAACTACGAGCAGTACTTC. Residues: CASSDPRTGNYEQYF.

The CDR3 DNA sequence: TGTGCCAGCAGTTTGGTGGGAGGCGTAGCCTACGAGCAGTACTTC. Protein sequence: CASSLVGGVAYEQYF. This sequence joins TRBV27 and TRBJ2-7, with a tentative D call TRBD2 (6 bases). The CDR3 has 15 residues. V lost 3 bases, J lost 2 bases, and 14 bases lay in between. Germline V lookup: CDR1 MNHEY, CDR2 SMNVEV (reference sequence).

This clonotype showed up many times. This chain uses TRBV4-1 with TRBJ2-2; 8 nucleotides match TRBD2. The V gene end was trimmed by 4 bases and the J gene end by 1 base; junction bases not matched to a gene: 2. Germline CDR1 is MGHRA and CDR2 is YSYEKL. This CDR3 is built from 15 residues. This CDR3 reads CASSPLAVNTGELFF. In DNA form, the CDR3 reads TGCGCCAGCAGCCCACTAGCGGTGAACACCGGGGAGCTGTTTTTT.

Only a few counts were recorded for this clonotype. The V and J genes are TRBV3-1 and TRBJ1-2; D is undetermined. Trimming left V 0 bases short and J 4 bases short, with 12 bases between. Per the germline V gene, CDR1 is LGHDT and CDR2 is YNNKEL (reference sequence). This CDR3 comprises 15 residues. The CDR3 here is CASSQDLEKPYGYTF. The CDR3 region has the DNA TGTGCCAGCAGCCAAGATCTTGAGAAGCCCTATGGCTACACCTTC. Using reference TRBV3-1 and TRBJ1-2 for the parts outside the CDR3, the full variable domain is DTAVSQTPKYLVTQMGNDKSIKCEQNLGHDTMYWYKQDSKKFLKIMFSYNNKELIINETVPNRFSPKSPDKAHLNLHINSLELGDSAVYFCASSQDLEKPYGYTFGSGTRLTVV.

This clonotype was counted between two and nine times. The V call is TRBV5-1, the J call TRBJ1-6; D is ambiguous. The CDR3 is made up of 15 amino acids. The V gene's germline CDR1 is SGHRS and CDR2 YFSETQ. V dropped 8 bases and J dropped 7 bases, with 19 bases sitting between them. The CDR3: CASKAEGHPNSPLHF. The DNA for the CDR3 is TGCGCCAGTAAGGCGGAGGGCCATCCGAATTCACCCCTCCACTTT.

The chain has TRBV7-9 and TRBJ1-2; D not certain. CDR3 length: 12 amino acids. Trimming shortened V by 5 bases and J by 7 bases, and 11 bases separated the two germline ends. Germline CDR1 and CDR2: SEHNR and FQNEAQ (reference sequence). The CDR3 DNA reads TGTGCCAGCAGCGCGGGCCCGGGTGGCTACACCTTC. Amino acid sequence: CASSAGPGGYTF.

This clonotype was counted a few times. This chain joins TRBV27 and TRBJ1-6; tentative D call: TRBD1 (6 bases). CDR1 and CDR2 from the germline V gene are MNHEY and SMNVEV (reference sequence). V was trimmed by 5 bases and J by 8 bases, leaving 10 bases between them. This CDR3 spans 13 amino acids. The CDR3 DNA sequence: TGTGCCAGCAGTATTCAGGGGTATTCACCCCTCCACTTT. This encodes CASSIQGYSPLHF.

The J gene is TRBJ1-5, the V gene TRBV6-6; the D gene is possibly TRBD1 (5 bases). Germline values: CDR1 MNHNY, CDR2 SVGAGI (reference sequence). The CDR3 sequence is 14 residues long. V shed 0 bases and J shed 5 bases, with 8 bases lying between them. The CDR3 DNA reads as TGTGCCAGCAGTTACTCAGGGGAGGATCAGCCCCAGCATTTT. This translates into CASSYSGEDQPQHF.

The table lists this clonotype with a few counts. The chain employs TRBV6-5 and TRBJ2-7; D uncertain. There are 11 residues in the CDR3. Trimming removed 8 bases at V and 0 bases at J, with 5 bases between. Germline assignment: CDR1 MNHEY and CDR2 SVGAGI. CDR3 loop: CASRYSYEQYF. CDR3 DNA sequence: TGTGCCAGCCGATACTCCTACGAGCAGTACTTC.

This clonotype was counted a few times. The chain joins TRBV20-1 to TRBJ2-5, with a weak D call TRBD2 (5 bases). CDR1 is DFQATT and CDR2 is SNEGSKA in the germline V gene (reference sequence). CDR3 size: 13 residues. The DNA for the CDR3 is TGCAGGCTTACACCCGGGGACCAAGAGACCCAGTACTTC. Its protein is CRLTPGDQETQYF.

This clonotype was detected only a few times. The gene calls are TRBV7-9 and TRBJ1-1, with D perhaps matching TRBD1 (5 bases). The CDR3 has 12 amino acids. In germline, CDR1 is SEHNR, CDR2 FQNEAQ (reference sequence). The V end lost 3 bases, the J end lost 10 bases, and 12 bases lay between the germline ends. CDR3 residues: CASSLWGEPAFF. CDR3 DNA: TGTGCCAGCAGCTTGTGGGGGGAACCAGCTTTCTTT.

This sequence joins TRBV4-2 and TRBJ2-5; a possible D gene is TRBD1 (6 bases). Trimming cost V 5 bases and J 4 bases, with 14 bases left between them. The CDR3 spans 14 residues. Germline CDR1 LGHNA, CDR2 YNFKEQ. The CDR3 region is CASSGAGVGETQYF. In DNA, the CDR3 is TGTGCCAGCAGCGGGGCAGGGGTAGGAGAGACCCAGTACTTC.

V is TRBV4-3 and J is TRBJ2-5; 7 bases line up with TRBD2. The V gene's germline CDR1 is LGHNA and CDR2 YSLEER. The CDR3 is 19 amino acids. V dropped 0 bases and J dropped 6; count of bases not matched to a gene: 19. The CDR3 loop is CASSQDYSRGGGARKTQYF. For the CDR3, the DNA is TGCGCCAGCAGCCAAGATTATAGTCGGGGCGGGGGAGCCCGGAAGACCCAGTACTTC.

As regards this clonotype: Its ends do not fully match the called genes, so a read error is possible. The rearrangement links TRBV7-4 to TRBJ1-1; D not resolved. The CDR3 length is 12 residues. Germline CDR1 reads SGHVT; CDR2 reads SQSDAQ. The DNA for the CDR3 is TGTGTCAGCAGCTTCCGGCCAGTCAGAGCTTTCTTT. Its translation: CVSSFRPVRAFF.

This rearrangement joins TRBV28 to TRBJ1-1, with D unclear. Trimming removed 6 bases at V and 4 bases at J, with 9 bases between. The CDR3 extends over 12 amino acids. Germline-derived CDR1 and CDR2 are MDHEN and SYDVKM. CDR3 coding DNA: TGTGCCAGCAGCCGACTAGGCACTGAAGCTTTCTTT. Its translation: CASSRLGTEAFF.

The chain combines TRBV4-1 with TRBJ2-5; no reliable D call. Trimming took 3 bases from V and 4 from J, leaving 9 bases between them. Per germline, CDR1 MGHRA and CDR2 YSYEKL. The CDR3 has 13 residues. The CDR3 loop is CASSQKDGETQYF. The CDR3 DNA reads TGCGCCAGCAGCCAGAAGGACGGAGAGACCCAGTACTTC.

This clonotype was detected ten times or more. The chain employs TRBV14 and TRBJ2-5; D remains unclear. The germline V and J ends were trimmed by 1 base and 5 bases, with 11 bases remaining between them. Germline V lookup: CDR1 SGHDN, CDR2 FVKESK. This CDR3 contains 14 residues. The CDR3: CASSQGTSWETQYF. For the CDR3, the DNA is TGTGCCAGCAGCCAAGGAACCTCTTGGGAGACCCAGTACTTC.

The V gene is TRBV3-2, the J gene TRBJ2-7; the table calls TRBD2, which could not be checked here. TRBV3-2 is assigned pseudogene status. The CDR3 has 16 residues. The CDR3 DNA follows: TGTGCCAGCAGCCGGGCGGGAGCGGGGGGAGCCTACGAGCAGTACGTC. Translated, it gives CASSRAGAGGAYEQYV.

This clonotype was detected a few times. The chain recombines TRBV12-3 or TRBV12-4 with TRBJ2-7; D gene unclear. Trimming stripped 4 bases from V and 2 bases from J, with 9 bases between. This CDR3 contains 13 residues. In DNA, the CDR3 is TGTGCCAGCAGTTCCGGGCTCCCCTACGAGCAGTACTTC. The encoded protein is CASSSGLPYEQYF.

This chain joins TRBV28 and TRBJ2-5; D possibly corresponds to TRBD2 (6 bases). The ends were cut back, 5 bases at V and 5 bases at J, with 18 bases in the middle. The CDR3 is made up of 15 amino acids. Germline loops: CDR1 MDHEN, CDR2 SYDVKM. The CDR3, as DNA: TGTGCCAGCAGTCCCAGGGCGTGGGAGGATGAGACCCAGTACTTC. It yields the protein CASSPRAWEDETQYF.